This T cell receptor beta chain was captured in a study of human T cells and chemical hapten exposure. The overall study: All patients underwent weekly scalp dosing with diphenylcyclopropenone for the full roughly 25-week study. Alopecia areata, totalis or universalis was found in mostly female patients.

This clonotype was counted ten times or more. The antigen remains undetermined. The library put unique molecular identifiers onto individual cDNA molecules. Using its own MiXCR run on the RACE reads, TCRdb lists one record per CDR3 protein. This repertoire shows tens of thousands of distinct CDR3 sequences, roughly 13% found once; its top ten account for about 5.7%. Points from the study as a whole: PT1 expanded TCR counts and patch test score correlated positively.

This CDR3 has 13 residues. The germline gives CDR1 DFQATT, CDR2 SNEGSKA (reference sequence). Losses at the gene ends were 6 bases for V and 6 bases for J; bases not matched to a gene: 6. The time point was: patch test 3, about 24 weeks after DPC sensitization. The treatment here: therapeutic diphenylcyclopropenone sensitization with weekly scalp DPC. This TCR was recovered from a woman aged 45-60 years with alopecia areata. Some clones in this sample may be carry-over from other donors' samples. The sequences come from whole blood, collected in connection with sensitization to the hapten diphenylcyclopropenone (DPC). This sequence joins TRBV20-1 and TRBJ2-1; 9 bases align to TRBD2. The DNA for the CDR3 is TGCAGTGCGTATCATAGCGGGAGCAATGAGCAGTTCTTC. Translation: CSAYHSGSNEQFF.